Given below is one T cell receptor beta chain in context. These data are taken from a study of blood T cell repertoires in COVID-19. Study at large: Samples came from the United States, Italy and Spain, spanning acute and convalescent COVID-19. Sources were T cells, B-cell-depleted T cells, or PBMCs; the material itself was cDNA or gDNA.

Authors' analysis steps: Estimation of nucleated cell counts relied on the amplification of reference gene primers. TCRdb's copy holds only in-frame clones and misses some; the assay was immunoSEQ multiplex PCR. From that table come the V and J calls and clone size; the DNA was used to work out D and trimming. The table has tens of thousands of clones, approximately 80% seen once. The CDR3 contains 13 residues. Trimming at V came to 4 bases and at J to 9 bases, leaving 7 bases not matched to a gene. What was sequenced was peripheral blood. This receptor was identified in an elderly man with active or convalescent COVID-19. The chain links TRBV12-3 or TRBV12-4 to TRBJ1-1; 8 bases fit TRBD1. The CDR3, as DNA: TGTGCCAGCAGTTCGACAGGGGTACGTAAAGCTTTCTTT. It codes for CASSSTGVRKAFF.